This T cell receptor (beta chain) appears in the sequencing data of a study of blood T cell repertoires in COVID-19. Across the whole study: The cDNA or gDNA used as material had been derived from T cells, B-cell-depleted T cells, or PBMCs.

Germline loops: CDR1 MDHEN, CDR2 SYDVKM. This CDR3 region has 16 residues. The J segment lost 7 bases and the V segment lost 6 bases, leaving 11 bases of the junction unmatched. Under the authors' procedure: Reference gene primer amplification gave nucleated cell count estimates. Generated by immunoSEQ multiplex PCR, the TCRdb table keeps only in-frame clones and is missing some. V and J calls and clone size are copied from that table; D and trimming were computed from the DNA. The sample consists of about 90,000 clones, over 80% of them appearing once. This clonotype was sampled from a woman aged 55-75 years with active COVID-19. The rearrangement joins TRBV28 to TRBJ2-2; TRBD1 matches at 10 bases. The sequencing sample was made of peripheral blood. The CDR3: CASSTTGTGANGELFF. The DNA for the CDR3 is TGTGCCAGCAGCACAACCGGGACAGGGGCCAACGGGGAGCTGTTTTTT. Full variable domain (outside the CDR3, taken from reference TRBV28 and TRBJ2-2): DVKVTQSSRYLVKRTGEKVFLECVQDMDHENMFWYRQDPGLGLRLIYFSYDVKMKEKGDIPEGYSVSREKKERFSLILESASTNQTSMYLCASSTTGTGANGELFFGEGSRLTVL.